This entry lists 25 T cell receptor beta chains sequenced from one sample in a study of regulatory T cells in long-lasting Graves disease. Stated time point: persistent/refractory GD, antithyroid drugs over 5 years with positive TRAb. Extracted RNA from PBMCs served as the source of the TCR library. Arm-PCR of CDR3 regions with iRepertoire HTBI primers generated TCR beta libraries. MiXCR, applied by TCRdb to the multiplex PCR reads, yields one record per CDR3 protein. Here the sample spans about 660,000 distinct CDR3 sequences, about 32% being singletons. The material was peripheral blood mononuclear cells (PBMCs), obtained when the disease was refractory, from a patient treated with antithyroid drugs. The source of these receptors is a female donor with Graves disease.

The gene calls are TRBV20-1 and TRBJ2-5; 8 bases are a match to TRBD2. Germline CDR1 is DFQATT and CDR2 is SNEGSKA (reference sequence). CDR3 length: 16 residues. The ends lost 0 bases at V and 7 bases at J; junction bases unmatched: 13. DNA of the CDR3: TGCAGTGCTAGAGATCTGGGCGGGAGGATGGGCGGGACCCAGTACTTC. This sequence encodes CSARDLGGRMGGTQYF.

The rearrangement links TRBV29-1 to TRBJ1-1; maybe TRBD1 (5 bases). V was trimmed by 1 base and J by 0 bases, leaving 27 bases between them. The CDR3 is 20 amino acids. Per germline, CDR1 SQVTM and CDR2 ANQGSEA. CDR3 residues: CSVEGQRGEAPRRLNTEAFF. The CDR3 DNA sequence: TGCAGCGTTGAAGGGCAGCGAGGGGAGGCCCCAAGAAGGCTGAACACTGAAGCTTTCTTT.

The rearrangement links TRBV27 to TRBJ1-2; D might be TRBD1 (6 bases). Germline V gene data show CDR1 as MNHEY and CDR2 as SMNVEV (reference sequence). The CDR3 loop spans 15 amino acids. Trimming took 3 bases from V and 1 from J, leaving 12 bases between them. The CDR3 region is CASSFDTGINYGYTF. DNA of the CDR3: TGTGCCAGCAGTTTCGATACAGGGATTAACTATGGCTACACCTTC.

The V and J genes are TRBV11-3 and TRBJ2-2; 13 positions match TRBD2. The length of the CDR3 is 17 residues. The V gene's germline CDR1 is SGHNT and CDR2 YENEEA. Trimming removed 5 bases from V and 7 bases from J; junction bases left unmatched: 10. This CDR3 is CASSPGLAGVGVGELFF. The CDR3, as DNA: TGTGCCAGCAGCCCAGGACTAGCGGGAGTCGGGGTCGGGGAGCTGTTTTTT.

This clonotype was recorded a few times. This rearrangement joins TRBV11-2 to TRBJ1-2; D call uncertain. The germline V gene encodes CDR1 SGHAT and CDR2 FQNNGV. CDR3 length equals 14 residues. The V and J ends lost 3 bases and 7 bases respectively, with 15 bases between them. CDR3 sequence reads: CASSFIPGSSGYTF. The CDR3 DNA is TGTGCCAGCAGCTTTATTCCAGGTTCAAGTGGCTACACCTTC. Supplemented by reference TRBV11-2 and TRBJ1-2, the full variable domain reads EAGVAQSPRYKIIEKRQSVAFWCNPISGHATLYWYQQILGQGPKLLIQFQNNGVVDDSQLPKDRFSAERLKGVDSTLKIQPAKLEDSAVYLCASSFIPGSSGYTFGSGTRLTVV.

There are a few counts of this clonotype. The CDR3 is CASSLSLRQGRTEAFF. Written as DNA, the CDR3 is TGTGCCAGCAGTTTATCTCTTAGACAGGGAAGGACTGAAGCTTTCTTT. The chain carries TRBV28 and TRBJ1-1; 7 bases line up with TRBD1. V lost 1 base and J lost 5; bases outside the gene matches: 10. This CDR3 contains 16 residues. CDR1 is MDHEN, CDR2 SYDVKM, per germline.

The gene calls are TRBV10-1 and TRBJ2-7; D could derive from TRBD1 or TRBD2 (5 bases each). Per germline, CDR1 WNHNN and CDR2 SYGVQD (reference sequence). The CDR3 consists of 15 residues. V dropped 0 bases and J dropped 4 bases, with 13 bases sitting between them. The CDR3 spells CASSESRGPSYEQYF. Here the CDR3 DNA reads TGCGCCAGCAGTGAGTCGAGGGGACCCTCTTACGAGCAGTACTTC.

This clonotype came up a few times. This rearrangement joins TRBV7-2 to TRBJ2-2; 8 nucleotides line up with TRBD1. This CDR3 is built from 15 residues. The J segment lost 7 bases and the V segment lost 4 bases, leaving 8 bases of the junction unmatched. Germline CDR1 reads SGHTA; CDR2 reads FQGNSA. The DNA of the CDR3 is TGTGCCAGCAGCTCCCGACAGGGGCAGGGCGGGGAGCTGTTTTTT. As protein: CASSSRQGQGGELFF.

This clonotype was detected a few times. V usage is TRBV5-6 and J usage is TRBJ2-5; the D gene is possibly TRBD2 (5 bases). The V gene's germline CDR1 is SGHDT and CDR2 YYEEEE. V lost 0 bases, J lost 4 bases, and 13 bases lay in between. This CDR3 contains 15 residues. The CDR3 spells CASSLGGLNRETQYF. DNA of the CDR3: TGTGCCAGCAGCTTGGGAGGGCTGAACCGAGAGACCCAGTACTTC.

The chain couples TRBV13 to TRBJ2-7; D is undetermined. In germline, CDR1 is PRHDT, CDR2 FYEKMQ (reference sequence). The CDR3 loop spans 12 amino acids. V was trimmed by 4 bases and J by 6 bases, leaving 10 bases between them. The CDR3, as DNA: TGTGCCAGCAGCTCAGCGTTGGGCGAGCAGTACTTC. Translating it yields CASSSALGEQYF.

This clonotype turned up a few times. The genes are TRBV6-1 and TRBJ1-6, with D possibly being TRBD1 (5 bases). This CDR3 is built from 13 residues. V gave up 7 bases and J gave up 8 bases, with 12 bases separating them. Looked up from germline, CDR1 is MNHNS and CDR2 is SASEGT. The CDR3 sequence: CASNRQSDSPLHF. The DNA of the CDR3 is TGTGCCAGCAATCGACAGTCTGATTCACCCCTCCACTTT.

This chain links TRBV7-6 with TRBJ1-2, with 7 bases identical to TRBD1. Germline V gene lookup returns CDR1 SGHVS and CDR2 FNYEAQ. The ends lost 1 base at V and 4 bases at J; junction bases unmatched: 3. The CDR3 loop spans 14 amino acids. The CDR3 region is CASSLETGRYGYTF. Here the CDR3 DNA reads TGTGCCAGCAGCTTAGAGACAGGGCGCTATGGCTACACCTTC.

The DNA for the CDR3 is TGTGCCAGCTTTAACCTCGGACAGGGGAACACCGGGGAGCTGTTTTTT. Encoded protein: CASFNLGQGNTGELFF. This chain connects TRBV11-2 to TRBJ2-2; 8 bases agree with TRBD1. Germline trimming cut 8 bases from V and 1 base from J; bases unmatched to any gene: 9. CDR1 is SGHAT and CDR2 is FQNNGV in the germline V gene. The CDR3 totals 16 residues.

This clonotype was detected ten times or more. This chain links TRBV27 with TRBJ2-7; TRBD1 is a possible D gene (6 bases). V gave up 11 bases and J gave up 6 bases, with 20 bases separating them. This CDR3 has 13 residues. Per the germline V gene, CDR1 is MNHEY and CDR2 is SMNVEV (reference sequence). CDR3 sequence: CAASGRGWSEQYF. For the CDR3, the DNA is TGTGCCGCGTCGGGCAGGGGATGGAGCGAGCAGTACTTC.

In this sample, this clonotype turned up a few times. The chain combines TRBV5-5 with TRBJ1-6, with D possibly TRBD1 on 5 matching bases. Trimming stripped 4 bases from V and 9 bases from J, with 14 bases between. The CDR3 covers 14 residues. Germline V gene sequence: CDR1 SGHKS, CDR2 YYEKEE (reference sequence). The CDR3 spells CASSPDLGTSPLHF. Written as DNA, the CDR3 is TGTGCCAGCAGCCCGGACTTGGGGACTTCACCCCTCCACTTT.

This clonotype was observed at least ten times. The chain uses TRBV28 and TRBJ2-7; no clear D. The V gene's germline CDR1 is MDHEN and CDR2 SYDVKM. The CDR3 sequence is 14 residues long. The V end lost 7 bases, the J end lost 1 base, and 14 bases lay between the germline ends. CDR3 DNA: TGTGCCAGCAACCCCCCCCCGCCTTCCTACGAGCAGTACTTC. Translated: CASNPPPPSYEQYF.

This sequence joins TRBV9 and TRBJ1-2, with a tentative D call TRBD1 (6 bases). Trimming stripped 0 bases from V and 6 bases from J, with 15 bases between. The CDR3 runs to 15 residues. From germline, CDR1 is SGDLS and CDR2 YYNGEE. CDR3: CASSVDTDSDNGYTF. CDR3 nucleotide sequence: TGTGCCAGCAGCGTAGACACGGACAGCGATAATGGCTACACCTTC.

The V gene is TRBV19, the J gene TRBJ1-1, with a possible D match to TRBD1 (6 bases). Germline assignment: CDR1 LNHDA and CDR2 SQIVND (reference sequence). Trimming cost V 5 bases and J 0 bases, with 19 bases left between them. The CDR3 is made up of 17 amino acids. The CDR3 reads CASSFLSGGWMNTEAFF. For the CDR3, the DNA is TGTGCCAGTAGTTTCCTCTCGGGGGGCTGGATGAACACTGAAGCTTTCTTT.

This clonotype was detected a few times. The chain employs TRBV6-1 and TRBJ1-3; the D is unclear. V gave up 5 bases and J gave up 1 base, with 12 bases separating them. CDR1 is MNHNS and CDR2 is SASEGT in the germline V gene. The CDR3 length is 15 residues. The CDR3 spells CASSPFGGSGNTIYF. The CDR3 nucleotides are TGTGCCAGCAGTCCTTTCGGCGGGTCTGGAAACACCATATATTTT.

The V gene is TRBV29-1, the J gene TRBJ1-2, with 10 bases matching TRBD1. Trimming removed 4 bases from V and 4 bases from J; junction bases left unmatched: 12. CDR3 length equals 16 residues. The germline gives CDR1 SQVTM, CDR2 ANQGSEA. The CDR3 nucleotides are TGCAGCGTTGCGAGAGTGACAGGGGGCATGGGCTATGGCTACACCTTC. This encodes CSVARVTGGMGYGYTF. Variable domain in full (rest from reference TRBV29-1 and TRBJ1-2): SAVISQKPSRDICQRGTSLTIQCQVDSQVTMMFWYRQQPGQSLTLIATANQGSEATYESGFVIDKFPISRPNLTFSTLTVSNMSPEDSSIYLCSVARVTGGMGYGYTFGSGTRLTVV.

This clonotype has only a few counts. The V call is TRBV7-2, the J call TRBJ2-2; perhaps TRBD2 as D (6 bases). The CDR3 is made up of 16 amino acids. The germline CDR1 and CDR2 sequences are SGHTA and FQGNSA. V was clipped by 4 bases and J by 4 bases, with 16 bases between them. The DNA for the CDR3 is TGTGCCAGCAGCTCCGATATGGGACTTGCCACCGGGGAGCTGTTTTTT. This gives the protein CASSSDMGLATGELFF.

The chain joins TRBV3-1 to TRBJ2-7; the match to TRBD2 covers 14 bases. The germline gives CDR1 LGHDT, CDR2 YNNKEL (reference sequence). The V gene end was trimmed by 2 bases and the J gene end by 4 bases; junction bases not matched to a gene: 4. The length of the CDR3 is 16 residues. This CDR3 is CASSQQGLAGEYEQYF. CDR3 nucleotides: TGTGCCAGCAGCCAACAGGGACTAGCGGGAGAGTACGAGCAGTACTTC.

This clonotype was seen ten or more times. The chain carries TRBV2 and TRBJ1-1; 7 bases line up with TRBD1. CDR1 and CDR2 (germline): SNHLY, FYNNEI. Trimming at V came to 7 bases and at J to 4 bases, leaving 6 bases not matched to a gene. This CDR3 is 13 amino acids long. The CDR3: CASNDRVGTEAFF. CDR3 bases: TGTGCCAGCAACGACAGGGTGGGCACTGAAGCTTTCTTT.

V and J are TRBV20-1 and TRBJ2-5, with 11 bases that match TRBD2. The trim removed 5 bases at V and 7 bases at J, leaving 12 bases unmatched. Germline V lookup: CDR1 DFQATT, CDR2 SNEGSKA (reference sequence). The CDR3 runs 15 residues. CDR3 loop: CSARSETSGTGTQYF. CDR3 sequence (DNA): TGCAGTGCTCGATCGGAGACTAGCGGGACGGGGACCCAGTACTTC.

This clonotype occurred many times. The gene calls are TRBV2 and TRBJ1-1; 9 bases fit TRBD1. This CDR3 is built from 14 residues. Per the germline V gene, CDR1 is SNHLY and CDR2 is FYNNEI. The ends lost 6 bases at V and 1 base at J; junction bases unmatched: 3. The CDR3 DNA is TGTGCCAGCAGCGTGGGACAGGGGAACACTGAAGCTTTCTTT. It specifies CASSVGQGNTEAFF.